The T cell receptor (beta chain) described here comes from a study of T cell repertoires in aging, cancer and after chemotherapy. Study-level information: Roughly 8.8 million TCR reads made up the full dataset.

Peripheral blood genomic DNA, not sorted cells or RNA, was the template. Of note for this clonotype: The antigen is unknown.

V shed 7 bases and J 0 bases; nucleotides not matched to a gene: 0. This CDR3 is 14 amino acids long. Per the germline V gene, CDR1 is MNHEY and CDR2 is SVGEGT. Rearranged V-D-J TRB sequences were amplified with a mixed TRB-A/B primer pool. MiXCR, run by TCRdb on the multiplex PCR reads, gives a single entry per CDR3 protein. Of more than 10,000 distinct CDR3 sequences in the sample, about 25% are singletons; the top ten hold 45% to 55%. Broader study findings: No conclusions about immunological memory after chemotherapy can be drawn from the repertoire data. Age-matched healthy donors had significantly more diverse, less clonal blood TCR repertoires than untreated cancer patients.

The genes are TRBV6-2 or TRBV6-3 and TRBJ2-2; the match to TRBD2 covers 9 bases. The origin of this receptor is a human donor in good health. Sequencing was done on a sample of blood. In nucleotides, the CDR3 is TGTGCCAGCAAGCGGGGGGCGAACACCGGGGAGCTGTTTTTT. Amino acids: CASKRGANTGELFF.